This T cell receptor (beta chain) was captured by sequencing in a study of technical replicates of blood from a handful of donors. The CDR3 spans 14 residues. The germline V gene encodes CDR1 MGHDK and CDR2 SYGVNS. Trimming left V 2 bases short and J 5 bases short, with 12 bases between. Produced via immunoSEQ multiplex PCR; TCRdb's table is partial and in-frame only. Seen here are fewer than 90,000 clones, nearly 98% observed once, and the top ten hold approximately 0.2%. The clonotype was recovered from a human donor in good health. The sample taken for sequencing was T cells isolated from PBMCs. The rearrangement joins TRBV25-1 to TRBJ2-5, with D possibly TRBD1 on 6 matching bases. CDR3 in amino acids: CASSEPGTLETQYF. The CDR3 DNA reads TGTGCCAGCAGTGAACCTGGGACATTGGAGACCCAGTACTTC.